The 2 T cell receptor beta chains below come from one sample, sequenced in a study of cytomegalovirus exposure and HLA in healthy donors. Primers included in the PCR were 60 Vbeta and 13 Jbeta primers. Clones were read by immunoSEQ multiplex PCR, and TCRdb kept only the in-frame ones, dropping some. Among 130,000 or so clones listed, more than 8% were seen once. The specimen was PBMCs. All receptors come from a man aged 35 to 55 in good health and CMV-seronegative.

J is TRBJ2-5 and V is TRBV6-1; D is undetermined. The assigned J gene may be wrong: the sequence end matches TRBJ2-7 better. CDR3 length equals 12 residues. Germline values: CDR1 MNHNS, CDR2 SASEGT. The CDR3 protein is CASSELRGEQYF. As DNA, the CDR3 is TGTGCCAGCAGTGAGCTTAGAGGCGAGCAGTACTTC.

This clone was counted only a few times. This chain connects TRBV4-3 to TRBJ2-5; D is ambiguous. Trimming left V 0 bases short and J 5 bases short, with 7 bases between. Germline V gene data show CDR1 as LGHNA and CDR2 as YSLEER. There are 13 residues in the CDR3. CDR3 in amino acids: CASSQDLLETQYF. Written as DNA, the CDR3 is TGCGCCAGCAGCCAAGATCTTCTCGAGACCCAGTACTTC.